In its sample, the clone carrying this T cell receptor (beta chain) was seen many times. Its antigen is unidentified. The TCRbeta library incorporated unique molecular identifiers. TCRdb ran MiXCR on the PCR reads and lists one entry per CDR3 protein. The top ten hold less than 15% of the sample, which has 550,000 to 600,000 distinct CDR3 sequences, about 23% seen once. This entry belongs to a study of T-cell reconstitution after alpha-beta-depleted transplantation in children. The junction had 14 bases not matched to a gene; V was cut back by 6 bases and J by 5 bases. The CDR3 sequence is 15 residues long. Germline CDR1 is DFQATT and CDR2 is SNEGSKA (reference sequence). Points from the study as a whole: T-cell numbers and diversity, one year after transplant, stemmed largely from T cells that were newly produced. The origin of alpha-beta T cells about two months after transplant was reportedly several hundred expanded graft clones. Some patients showed high day-60 TCRbeta diversity, which derived from surviving recipient T cells and thymic progenitors.

The receptor was derived from a boy younger than two who had a stem cell transplant for acute myeloid leukemia, so the T cells may come from the graft donor. V gene TRBV20-1 combines with J gene TRBJ2-5, with 8 positions matching TRBD2. The starting material was PBMCs, mostly from graft donor cells, obtained 360 days after TCRalphabeta/CD19-depleted stem cell transplant. CDR3 in amino acids: CSASSGGPRRETQYF. The CDR3 nucleotides read TGCAGTGCCTCGAGCGGGGGACCCCGAAGGGAGACCCAGTACTTC.